One and the same sample provided the 14 T cell receptor beta chains below, sequenced in a study of CD8+ T cells in alopecia areata. cDNA reverse transcribed from extracted RNA served as the sequencing template. Assay: immunoSEQ multiplex PCR; the TCRdb copy retains only in-frame clones and omits some. The sample lists about 82,000 clones; about 51% were seen once. Sequenced: NKG2D-high CD8+ T cells sorted from blood. The receptors come from a human donor with alopecia areata.

This clone came up a few times. V gene TRBV14 combines with J gene TRBJ2-7; a possible D gene is TRBD2 (6 bases). Germline lookup yields CDR1 SGHDN and CDR2 FVKESK. The CDR3 runs to 14 residues. Trimming cost V 4 bases and J 3 bases, with 13 bases left between them. CDR3 sequence (DNA): TGTGCCAGCAGCCCACCGGGTAGCGGCTACGAGCAGTACTTC. It codes for CASSPPGSGYEQYF.

In its sample, this clone was seen a few times. This chain connects TRBV7-9 to TRBJ1-1; D ambiguous. The CDR3 runs to 14 residues. V was pared by 5 bases and J by 3 bases, with 13 bases between. Per the germline V gene, CDR1 is SEHNR and CDR2 is FQNEAQ (reference sequence). CDR3 nucleotide sequence: TGTGCCAGCAGCCCCGGGGAGCGCGACACTGAAGCTTTCTTT. Amino acids: CASSPGERDTEAFF. The full variable domain, rest sourced from reference TRBV7-9 and TRBJ1-1, is DTGVSQNPRHKITKRGQNVTFRCDPISEHNRLYWYRQTLGQGPEFLTYFQNEAQLEKSRLLSDRFSAERPKGSFSTLEIQRTEQGDSAMYLCASSPGERDTEAFFGQGTRLTVV.

As DNA, the CDR3 is TGTGCCGCAAATGTGTGGGCGCGGAATGAGCAGTTCTTC. It translates to CAANVWARNEQFF. The chain joins TRBV7-9 to TRBJ2-1; no clear D gene. V dropped 11 bases and J dropped 7 bases, with 18 bases sitting between them. Germline V gene sequence: CDR1 SEHNR, CDR2 FQNEAQ (reference sequence). The CDR3 consists of 13 residues. Filled out from reference TRBV7-9 and TRBJ2-1, the complete variable domain reads DTGVSQNPRHKITKRGQNVTFRCDPISEHNRLYWYRQTLGQGPEFLTYFQNEAQLEKSRLLSDRFSAERPKGSFSTLEIQRTEQGDSAMYLCAANVWARNEQFFGPGTRLTVL.

The chain is built from TRBV7-9 and TRBJ2-7; D is uncertain. V shed 3 bases and J shed 6 bases, with 9 bases lying between them. The CDR3 has 12 residues. Germline CDR1 and CDR2: SEHNR and FQNEAQ (reference sequence). The CDR3 region is CASSLEGLEQYF. CDR3 bases: TGTGCCAGCAGCTTGGAAGGGCTCGAGCAGTACTTC.

V usage is TRBV29-1 and J usage is TRBJ1-2; D call uncertain. In germline, CDR1 is SQVTM, CDR2 ANQGSEA. The CDR3 is 12 residues long. V shed 0 bases and J shed 5 bases, with 7 bases lying between them. Written as DNA, the CDR3 is TGCAGCGTTGAAGAGGAATCATATGGCTACACCTTC. This sequence encodes CSVEEESYGYTF.

The rearrangement uses TRBV5-6 and TRBJ2-1; either TRBD1 or TRBD2 may supply D (5 bases each). Germline lookup yields CDR1 SGHDT and CDR2 YYEEEE. The V end lost 3 bases, the J end lost 11 bases, and 18 bases lay between the germline ends. The length of the CDR3 is 14 residues. Here the CDR3 reads CASSYGDDRIQQFF. The CDR3 DNA reads TGTGCCAGCAGCTATGGGGACGACCGAATACAGCAGTTCTTC. Drawing the rest from reference TRBV5-6 and TRBJ2-1, the complete variable domain is DAGVTQSPTHLIKTRGQQVTLRCSPKSGHDTVSWYQQALGQGPQFIFQYYEEEERQRGNFPDRFSGHQFPNYSSELNVNALLLGDSALYLCASSYGDDRIQQFFGPGTRLTVL.

This rearrangement joins TRBV25-1 to TRBJ2-1, with a weak D call TRBD2 (5 bases). The germline V gene has CDR1 MGHDK and CDR2 SYGVNS. V shed 3 bases and J shed 3 bases, with 18 bases lying between them. The CDR3 has 17 residues. The DNA for the CDR3 is TGTGCCAGCAGTGAGGATGGGGAGTTTTTCCTCTACAATGAGCAGTTCTTC. Protein product: CASSEDGEFFLYNEQFF.

V is TRBV6-5 and J is TRBJ2-5, with D tentatively TRBD2 (6 bases). This CDR3 region has 14 residues. Germline V gene lookup returns CDR1 MNHEY and CDR2 SVGAGI. V lost 11 bases to trimming and J lost 4 bases, with 20 bases between them. The CDR3 region is CAARGGDFPETQYF. CDR3 in DNA: TGTGCCGCTCGAGGAGGGGATTTTCCAGAGACCCAGTACTTC.

The count of this clone is one. This chain uses TRBV28 with TRBJ2-7; perhaps TRBD2 as D (6 bases). Germline values: CDR1 MDHEN, CDR2 SYDVKM. The V end lost 4 bases, the J end lost 6 bases, and 13 bases lay between the germline ends. This CDR3 is built from 13 residues. CDR3 residues: CASSSGRGSEQYF. The CDR3 nucleotides read TGTGCCAGCAGTTCTGGTCGGGGGTCCGAGCAGTACTTC.

The rearrangement uses TRBV27 and TRBJ1-5, with D perhaps matching TRBD1 (6 bases). This CDR3 contains 14 residues. Trimming stripped 3 bases from V and 7 bases from J, with 13 bases between. Germline V gives CDR1 MNHEY, CDR2 SMNVEV (reference sequence). The CDR3 DNA reads TGTGCCAGCAGTTTCGCAGGGGAAGGACAGCCCCAGCATTTT. This codes for CASSFAGEGQPQHF.

V gene TRBV30 combines with J gene TRBJ2-1; the D gene is possibly TRBD2 (6 bases). The V end lost 0 bases, the J end lost 9 bases, and 15 bases lay between the germline ends. Per the germline V gene, CDR1 is GTSNPN and CDR2 is SVGIG (reference sequence). The CDR3 runs to 14 residues. DNA for the CDR3: TGTGCCTGGAGTGTACGAGAGGCCGGGGGTGAGCAGTTCTTC. Amino acid sequence: CAWSVREAGGEQFF.

The chain uses TRBV14 and TRBJ2-7, with D tentatively TRBD1 or TRBD2 (5 bases each). V lost 4 bases and J 2 bases, leaving 12 bases between the germline ends. Germline V gives CDR1 SGHDN, CDR2 FVKESK. CDR3 length: 14 residues. CDR3 sequence (DNA): TGTGCCAGCAGCCTTACCGGGACGACCTACGAGCAGTACTTC. It yields the protein CASSLTGTTYEQYF.

This clone was observed a few times. The chain joins TRBV28 to TRBJ2-3; D remains ambiguous. Germline V lookup: CDR1 MDHEN, CDR2 SYDVKM. Between the trimmed V and J ends, which lost 4 bases and 0 bases, there was a span of 8 bases. The CDR3 has 14 amino acids. The CDR3 bases are TGTGCCAGCAGTTCAGCCCAGAGCACAGATACGCAGTATTTT. It is translated as CASSSAQSTDTQYF. Supplemented by reference TRBV28 and TRBJ2-3, the full variable domain reads DVKVTQSSRYLVKRTGEKVFLECVQDMDHENMFWYRQDPGLGLRLIYFSYDVKMKEKGDIPEGYSVSREKKERFSLILESASTNQTSMYLCASSSAQSTDTQYFGPGTRLTVL.

This rearrangement joins TRBV6-6 to TRBJ2-7; D not resolved. V was trimmed by 6 bases and J by 2 bases, leaving 11 bases between them. Per the germline V gene, CDR1 is MNHNY and CDR2 is SVGAGI (reference sequence). The CDR3 covers 13 residues. Written as DNA, the CDR3 is TGTGCCAGCAGGGCTGGGTCACCCTACGAGCAGTACTTC. As protein: CASRAGSPYEQYF.